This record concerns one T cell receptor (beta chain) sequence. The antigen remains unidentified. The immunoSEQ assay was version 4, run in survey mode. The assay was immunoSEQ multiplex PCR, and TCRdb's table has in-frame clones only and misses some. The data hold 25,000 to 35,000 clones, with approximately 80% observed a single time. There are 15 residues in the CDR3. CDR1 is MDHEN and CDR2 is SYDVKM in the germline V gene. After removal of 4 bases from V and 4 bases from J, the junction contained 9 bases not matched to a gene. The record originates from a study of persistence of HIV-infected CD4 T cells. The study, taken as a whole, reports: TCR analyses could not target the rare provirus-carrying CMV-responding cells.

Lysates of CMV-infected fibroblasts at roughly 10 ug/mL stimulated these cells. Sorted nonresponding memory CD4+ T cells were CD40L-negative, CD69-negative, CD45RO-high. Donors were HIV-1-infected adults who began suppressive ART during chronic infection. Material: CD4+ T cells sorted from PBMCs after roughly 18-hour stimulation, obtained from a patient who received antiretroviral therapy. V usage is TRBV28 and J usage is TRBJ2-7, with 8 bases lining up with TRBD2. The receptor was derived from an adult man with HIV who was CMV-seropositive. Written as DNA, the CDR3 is TGTGCCAGCAGTTCGGGGGGGCTATTAACTTACGAGCAGTACTTC. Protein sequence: CASSSGGLLTYEQYF.